This T cell receptor beta chain was sequenced in a study of shared clonotypes between healthy human individuals. Trimming cost V 4 bases and J 7 bases, with 11 bases left between them. CDR1 is SEHNR, CDR2 FQNEAQ, per germline (reference sequence). This CDR3 has 12 amino acids. The genomic DNA of each subset was split evenly across several immunoSEQ plates. Here immunoSEQ multiplex PCR was the method, and the copy in TCRdb shows in-frame clones only, minus some. The sample gives about 590,000 clones, about 95% of which show up once; 0.11% is in the top ten. Naive CD8 cells lacked CD45RO, underwent positive selection for CCR7 and left out terminally differentiated effector memory CD45RA+ cells. Recent acute infections and vaccinations were absent in the healthy HIV-negative adult donors.

Source material: naive CD8+ T cells sorted from blood. The receptor was isolated from a woman younger than 45 in good health. The chain is built from TRBV7-9 and TRBJ2-7; possibly TRBD1 for D (6 bases). For the CDR3, the DNA is TGTGCCAGCAGCTCGACAGGTATTGAGCAGTACTTC. Protein product: CASSSTGIEQYF.